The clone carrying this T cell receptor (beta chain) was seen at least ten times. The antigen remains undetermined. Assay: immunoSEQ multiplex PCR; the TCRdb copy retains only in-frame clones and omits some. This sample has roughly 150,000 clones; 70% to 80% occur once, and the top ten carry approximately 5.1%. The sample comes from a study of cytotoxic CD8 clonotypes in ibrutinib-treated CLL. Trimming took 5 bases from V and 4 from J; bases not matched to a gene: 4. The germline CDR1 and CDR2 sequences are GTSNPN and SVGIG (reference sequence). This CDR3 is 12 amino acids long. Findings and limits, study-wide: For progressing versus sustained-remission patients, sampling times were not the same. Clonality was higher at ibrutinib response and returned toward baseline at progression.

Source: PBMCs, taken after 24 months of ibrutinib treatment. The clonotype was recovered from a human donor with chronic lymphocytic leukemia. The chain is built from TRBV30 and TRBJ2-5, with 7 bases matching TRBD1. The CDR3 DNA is TGTGCCTGGGACAGGGCAGGAGAGACCCAGTACTTC. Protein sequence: CAWDRAGETQYF.